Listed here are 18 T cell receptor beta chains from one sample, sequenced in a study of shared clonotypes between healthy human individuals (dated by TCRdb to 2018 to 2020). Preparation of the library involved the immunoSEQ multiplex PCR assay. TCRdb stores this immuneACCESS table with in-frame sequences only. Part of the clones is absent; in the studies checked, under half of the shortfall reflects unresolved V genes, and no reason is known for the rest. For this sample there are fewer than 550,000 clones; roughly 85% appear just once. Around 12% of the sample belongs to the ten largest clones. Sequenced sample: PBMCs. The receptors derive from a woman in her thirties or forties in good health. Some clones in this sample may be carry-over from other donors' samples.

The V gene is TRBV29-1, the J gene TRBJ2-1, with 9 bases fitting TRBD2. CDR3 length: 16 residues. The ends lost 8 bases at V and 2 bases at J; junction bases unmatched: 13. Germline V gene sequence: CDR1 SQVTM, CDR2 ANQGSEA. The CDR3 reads CSPLLAGANTYNEQFF. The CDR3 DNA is TGCAGCCCTCTACTAGCGGGTGCGAATACCTACAATGAGCAGTTCTTC.

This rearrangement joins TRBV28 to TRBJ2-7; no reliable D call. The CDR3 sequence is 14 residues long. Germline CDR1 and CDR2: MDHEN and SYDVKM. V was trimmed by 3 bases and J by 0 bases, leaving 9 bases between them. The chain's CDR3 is CASSLTRSSYEQYF. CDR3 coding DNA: TGTGCCAGCAGTTTGACCAGGAGCTCCTACGAGCAGTACTTC.

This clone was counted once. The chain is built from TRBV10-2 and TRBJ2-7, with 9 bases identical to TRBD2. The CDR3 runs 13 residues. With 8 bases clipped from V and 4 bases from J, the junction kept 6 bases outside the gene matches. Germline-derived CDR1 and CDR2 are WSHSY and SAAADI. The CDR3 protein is CASLLAGTYEQYF. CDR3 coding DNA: TGCGCCAGCCTTCTAGCGGGAACTTACGAGCAGTACTTC.

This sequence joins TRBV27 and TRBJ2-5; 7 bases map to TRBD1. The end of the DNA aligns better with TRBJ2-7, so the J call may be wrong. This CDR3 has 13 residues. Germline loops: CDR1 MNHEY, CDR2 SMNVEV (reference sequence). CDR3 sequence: CASSFGTDYEQYF. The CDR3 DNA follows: TGTGCCAGCAGTTTCGGGACAGACTACGAGCAGTACTTC.

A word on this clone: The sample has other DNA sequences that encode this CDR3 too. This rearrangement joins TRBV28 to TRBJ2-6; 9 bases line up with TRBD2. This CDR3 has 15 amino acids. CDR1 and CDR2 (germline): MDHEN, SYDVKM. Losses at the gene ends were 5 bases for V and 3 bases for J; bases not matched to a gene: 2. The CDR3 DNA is TGTGCCAGCAGTCTAGCGGGGCGTGGGGCCAACGTCCTGACTTTC. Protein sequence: CASSLAGRGANVLTF.

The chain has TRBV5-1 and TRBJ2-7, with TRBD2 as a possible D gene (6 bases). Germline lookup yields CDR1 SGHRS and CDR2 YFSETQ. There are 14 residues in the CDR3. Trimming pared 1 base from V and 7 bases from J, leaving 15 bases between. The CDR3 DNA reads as TGCGCCAGCAGCTTGCGCGGGGCAAGAGGTGAGCAGTACTTC. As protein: CASSLRGARGEQYF.

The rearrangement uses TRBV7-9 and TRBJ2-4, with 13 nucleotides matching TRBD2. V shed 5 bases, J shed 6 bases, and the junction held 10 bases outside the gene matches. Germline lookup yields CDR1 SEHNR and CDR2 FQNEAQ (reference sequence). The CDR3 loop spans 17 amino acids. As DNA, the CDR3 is TGTGCCAGCAGCAACTCGGGACTAGCGGGATGGAGAAACATTCAGTACTTC. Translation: CASSNSGLAGWRNIQYF.

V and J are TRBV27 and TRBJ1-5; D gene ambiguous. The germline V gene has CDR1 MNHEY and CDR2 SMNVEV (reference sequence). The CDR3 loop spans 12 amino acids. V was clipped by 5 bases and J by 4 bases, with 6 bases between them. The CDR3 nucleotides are TGTGCCAGCAGTCCCTTGAATCAGCCCCAGCATTTT. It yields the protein CASSPLNQPQHF.

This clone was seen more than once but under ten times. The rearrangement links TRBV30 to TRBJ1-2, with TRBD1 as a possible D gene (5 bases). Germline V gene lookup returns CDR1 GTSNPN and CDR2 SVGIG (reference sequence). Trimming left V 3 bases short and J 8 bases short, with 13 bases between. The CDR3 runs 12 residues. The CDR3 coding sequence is TGTGCCTGGAGAGAGGCAGGGTTCGGCTACACCTTC. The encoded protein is CAWREAGFGYTF.

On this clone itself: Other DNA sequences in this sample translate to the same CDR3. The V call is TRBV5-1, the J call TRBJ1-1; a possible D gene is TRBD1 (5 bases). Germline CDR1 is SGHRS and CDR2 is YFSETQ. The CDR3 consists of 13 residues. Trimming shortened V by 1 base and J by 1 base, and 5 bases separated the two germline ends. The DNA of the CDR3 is TGCGCCAGCAGCTTGCAGGGGAACACTGAAGCTTTCTTT. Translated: CASSLQGNTEAFF. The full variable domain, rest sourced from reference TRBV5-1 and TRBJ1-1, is KAGVTQTPRYLIKTRGQQVTLSCSPISGHRSVSWYQQTPGQGLQFLFEYFSETQRNKGNFPGRFSGRQFSNSRSEMNVSTLELGDSALYLCASSLQGNTEAFFGQGTRLTVV.

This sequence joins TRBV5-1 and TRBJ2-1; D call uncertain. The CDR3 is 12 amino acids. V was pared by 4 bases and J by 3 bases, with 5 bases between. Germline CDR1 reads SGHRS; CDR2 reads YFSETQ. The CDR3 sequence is CASSTDYNEQFF. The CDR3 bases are TGCGCCAGCAGCACAGACTACAATGAGCAGTTCTTC.

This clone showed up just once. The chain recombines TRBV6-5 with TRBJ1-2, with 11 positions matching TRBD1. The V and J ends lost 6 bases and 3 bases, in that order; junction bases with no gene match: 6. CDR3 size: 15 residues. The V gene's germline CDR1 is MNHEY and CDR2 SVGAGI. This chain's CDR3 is CASRRTGGGHYGYTF. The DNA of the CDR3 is TGTGCCAGCAGGAGGACAGGGGGCGGTCACTATGGCTACACCTTC.

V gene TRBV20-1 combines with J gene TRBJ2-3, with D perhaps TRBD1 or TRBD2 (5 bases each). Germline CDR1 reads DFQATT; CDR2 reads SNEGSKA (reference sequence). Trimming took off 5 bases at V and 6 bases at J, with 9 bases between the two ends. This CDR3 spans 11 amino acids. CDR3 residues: CSAPEGDTQYF. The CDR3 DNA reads TGCAGTGCTCCAGAGGGGGATACGCAGTATTTT.

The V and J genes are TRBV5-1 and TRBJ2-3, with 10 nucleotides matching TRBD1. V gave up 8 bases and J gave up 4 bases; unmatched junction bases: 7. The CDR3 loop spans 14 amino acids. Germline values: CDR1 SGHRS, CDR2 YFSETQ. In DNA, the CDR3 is TGCGCCAGTCGACAGGGGGCGGAGGCAGATACGCAGTATTTT. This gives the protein CASRQGAEADTQYF.

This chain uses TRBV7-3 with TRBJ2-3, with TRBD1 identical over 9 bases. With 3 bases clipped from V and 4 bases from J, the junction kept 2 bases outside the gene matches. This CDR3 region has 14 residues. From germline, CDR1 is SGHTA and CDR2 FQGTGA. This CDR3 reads CASSLGQGSDTQYF. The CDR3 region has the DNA TGTGCCAGCAGCTTGGGACAGGGATCAGATACGCAGTATTTT.

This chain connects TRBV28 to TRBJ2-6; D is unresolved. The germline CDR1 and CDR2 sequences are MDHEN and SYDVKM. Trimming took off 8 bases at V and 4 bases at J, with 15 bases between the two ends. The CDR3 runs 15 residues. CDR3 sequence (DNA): TGTGCCAGCGTCCGGGCCGTCACAGGGGCCAACGTCCTGACTTTC. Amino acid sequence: CASVRAVTGANVLTF.

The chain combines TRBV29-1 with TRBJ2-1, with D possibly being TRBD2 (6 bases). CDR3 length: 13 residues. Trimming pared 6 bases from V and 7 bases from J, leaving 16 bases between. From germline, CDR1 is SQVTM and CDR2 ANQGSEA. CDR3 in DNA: TGCAGCGTCCGCTACGGGAGTGGGAATGAGCAGTTCTTC. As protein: CSVRYGSGNEQFF.

The CDR3 DNA reads TGTGCCAGCAGCCAAGTAGCTCGGCGGCAGGGTCGAGACTATGGCTACACCTTC. Translating it yields CASSQVARRQGRDYGYTF. J is TRBJ1-2 and V is TRBV4-2, with TRBD1 as a possible D gene (5 bases). Germline-derived CDR1 and CDR2 are LGHNA and YNFKEQ. Trimming took off 1 base at V and 3 bases at J, with 21 bases between the two ends. This CDR3 is built from 18 residues.